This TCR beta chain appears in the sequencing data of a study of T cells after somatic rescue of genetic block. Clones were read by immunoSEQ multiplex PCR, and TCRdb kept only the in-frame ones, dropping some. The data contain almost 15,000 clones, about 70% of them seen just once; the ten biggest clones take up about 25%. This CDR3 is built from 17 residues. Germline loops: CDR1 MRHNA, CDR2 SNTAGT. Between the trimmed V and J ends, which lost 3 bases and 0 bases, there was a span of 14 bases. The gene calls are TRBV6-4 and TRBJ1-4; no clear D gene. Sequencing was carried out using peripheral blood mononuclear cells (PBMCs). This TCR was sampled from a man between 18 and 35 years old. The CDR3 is CASSERPDRATNEKLFF. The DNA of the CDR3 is TGTGCCAGCAGTGAACGCCCCGACCGCGCAACTAATGAAAAACTGTTTTTT.